This T cell receptor (beta chain) comes out of a study of blood T cells in healthy people across ages. PCR was performed a second time for roughly 7 to 12 cycles using a sample-barcoded 5' primer and a J-beta primer mix. TCRdb passed the 5' RACE reads through MiXCR, listing each CDR3 protein once. The sample consists of some 760,000 distinct CDR3 sequences, roughly 25% of them appearing once. CDR1 is DFQATT, CDR2 SNEGSKA, per germline (reference sequence). CDR3 size: 17 residues. V gave up 0 bases and J gave up 4 bases, with 18 bases separating them. These same data were also listed under a study on T cells of mothers and their children. That source reports: Each mother yielded more than 9.5 million TCR beta CDR3 reads. Each child yielded 2.5 million to 3 million reads.

The material sequenced was blood. The chain is built from TRBV20-1 and TRBJ1-4; a possible D gene is TRBD1 (5 bases). The receptor was derived from a boy aged 5-17 years in good health. The chain's CDR3 is CSARDQKGVTFNEKLFF. CDR3 nucleotides: TGCAGTGCTAGAGATCAGAAAGGGGTGACTTTTAATGAAAAACTGTTTTTT.